These T cell receptor beta chains were read from a single sample in a study of T cell changes during pregnancy in multiple sclerosis. TCRdb keeps only in-frame clones here, not all; method: immunoSEQ multiplex PCR. The table shows some 120,000 clones, with more than 85% occurring only once. The input for sequencing was peripheral blood, taken in the third trimester of pregnancy. The receptors derive from a female donor with multiple sclerosis, enrolled in a pregnancy study. Each CDR3 is given with its conserved first and last residue. A D gene is named only where the DNA matches it firmly. Some rows mark clone size as missing; the rest say once, few, many or name a class of expanded clone.

CDR3 protein | CDR3 DNA | J gene | D gene | clone size | V gene | CDR3 length
CASKESDTQYF | TGTGCCAGCAAGGAGTCCGATACGCAGTATTTT | TRBJ2-3 | NA | NA | TRBV5-4 | 11
CASSLRQQVGNEQFF | TGTGCCAGCAGCTTGCGCCAACAGGTGGGGAATGAGCAGTTCTTC | TRBJ2-1 | NA | NA | TRBV11-2 | 15
CASSFAGADNNEQFF | TGTGCCAGCAGTTTTGCGGGGGCCGATAACAATGAGCAGTTCTTC | TRBJ2-1 | NA | NA | TRBV27 | 15
CASSLASVSRDTQYF | TGCGCCAGCAGCTTGGCTTCGGTTAGTCGGGATACGCAGTATTTT | TRBJ2-3 | NA | NA | TRBV5-1 | 15
CASSQFAQGADYGYTF | TGTGCCAGCAGCCAATTCGCGCAGGGGGCAGACTATGGCTACACCTTC | TRBJ1-2 | TRBD1 | NA | TRBV14 | 16
CASSLVGSTVNEQFF | TGCGCCAGCAGCTTGGTTGGGAGTACGGTCAATGAGCAGTTCTTC | TRBJ2-1 | NA | NA | TRBV5-1 | 15
CAWSVPNQPQHF | TGTGCCTGGAGTGTCCCTAATCAGCCCCAGCATTTT | TRBJ1-5 | NA | few | TRBV30 | 12
CASSLDPGQGAREQYF | TGCGCCAGCAGCTTGGACCCGGGACAGGGGGCGAGAGAGCAGTACTTC | TRBJ2-7 | TRBD1 | NA | TRBV5-1 | 16
CASSPPGTTYEQYF | TGTGCCAGCAGTCCCCCCGGGACAACCTACGAGCAGTACTTC | TRBJ2-7 | NA | NA | TRBV28 | 14
CASSSTGGAGNQPQHF | TGTGCCAGCAGTTCAACAGGGGGCGCGGGCAATCAGCCCCAGCATTTT | TRBJ1-5 | TRBD1 | few | TRBV6-5 | 16
CASTFGGGYNEQFF | TGTGCCAGCACTTTCGGCGGGGGCTACAATGAGCAGTTCTTC | TRBJ2-1 | TRBD2 | NA | TRBV6-1 | 14